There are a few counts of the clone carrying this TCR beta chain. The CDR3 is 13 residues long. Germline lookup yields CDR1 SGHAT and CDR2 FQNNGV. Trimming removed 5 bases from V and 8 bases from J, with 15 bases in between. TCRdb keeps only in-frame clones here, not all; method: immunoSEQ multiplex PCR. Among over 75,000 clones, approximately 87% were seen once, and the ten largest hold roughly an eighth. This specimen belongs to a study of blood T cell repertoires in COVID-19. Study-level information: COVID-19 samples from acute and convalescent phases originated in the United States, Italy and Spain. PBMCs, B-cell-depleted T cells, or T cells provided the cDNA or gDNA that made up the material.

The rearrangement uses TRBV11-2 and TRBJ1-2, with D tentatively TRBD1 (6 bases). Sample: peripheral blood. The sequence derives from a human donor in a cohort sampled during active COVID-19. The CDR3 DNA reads TGTGCCAGCAGCCCGGGAGGGGGGCGAGGCTACACCTTC. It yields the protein CASSPGGGRGYTF.